This TCR beta chain was sequenced in a study of T cell changes during pregnancy in multiple sclerosis. TCRdb's table, derived via immunoSEQ multiplex PCR, lists solely in-frame clones and lacks some. Of some 43,000 clones in the sample, roughly 93% were seen once. The CDR3 is 15 residues long. The ends were cut back, 0 bases at V and 4 bases at J, with 13 bases in the middle. Germline loops: CDR1 ENHRY, CDR2 SYGVKD. V is TRBV10-3 and J is TRBJ2-7; D not resolved. The sequencing here drew on CD8+ T cells from peripheral blood mononuclear cells, taken in the third trimester of pregnancy. This clonotype was sampled from a female donor with multiple sclerosis, enrolled in a pregnancy study. CDR3 DNA: TGTGCCATCAGTGAGTCGACTCACCAAAAGTACGAGCAGTACTTC. Translating it yields CAISESTHQKYEQYF.